This TCR beta chain stems from a study of tumor-infiltrating lymphocytes in primary liver carcinoma. This clonotype appeared many times. V was shortened by 5 bases and J by 2 bases, with 11 bases between the two germline ends. CDR3 length equals 14 residues. Germline V gene lookup returns CDR1 SGHAT and CDR2 FQDESV (reference sequence). The authors made TCR beta cDNA from 400 to 550 ng total RNA with a constant-region primer. Generation of the TCR beta libraries relied on three nested multiplex PCR rounds using slightly modified ARM-PCR. The first two PCR rounds used TRBV1-TRBV30 primers with a Cbeta primer, around 10 cycles each. MiXCR, run by TCRdb on the multiplex PCR reads, gives a single entry per CDR3 protein. The sample shows tens of thousands of distinct CDR3 sequences, 71% of them seen only once. Unsorted bulk tissue, about 20-32 mg of it, served as the source for co-extraction of RNA and DNA.

The genes are TRBV11-1 and TRBJ2-3; D is undetermined. The sequence came from a man between 40 and 49 years old with primary liver carcinoma and hepatitis B virus infection. The specimen was liver tumor tissue from sampling region 4. The subset: tumor region T4, right-lateral pole. This CDR3 is CASSPHHYTDTQYF. DNA for the CDR3: TGTGCCAGCAGCCCCCACCATTACACAGATACGCAGTATTTT.